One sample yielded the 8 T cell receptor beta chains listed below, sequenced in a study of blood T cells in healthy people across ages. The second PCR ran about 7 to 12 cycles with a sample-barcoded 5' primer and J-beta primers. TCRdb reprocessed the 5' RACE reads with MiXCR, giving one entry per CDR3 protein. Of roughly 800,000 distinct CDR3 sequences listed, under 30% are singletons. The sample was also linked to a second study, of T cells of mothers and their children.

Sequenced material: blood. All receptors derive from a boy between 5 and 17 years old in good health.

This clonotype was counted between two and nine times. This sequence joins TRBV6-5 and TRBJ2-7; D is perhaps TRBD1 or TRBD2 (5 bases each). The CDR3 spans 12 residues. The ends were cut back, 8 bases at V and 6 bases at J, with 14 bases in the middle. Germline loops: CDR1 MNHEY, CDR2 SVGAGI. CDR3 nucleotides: TGTGCCAGCGGGACGGGAAACGGCGAGCAGTACTTC. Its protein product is CASGTGNGEQYF.

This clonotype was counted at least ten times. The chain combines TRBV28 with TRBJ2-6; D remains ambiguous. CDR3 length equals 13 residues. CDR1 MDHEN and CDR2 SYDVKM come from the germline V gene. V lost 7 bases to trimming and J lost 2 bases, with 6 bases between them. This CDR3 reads CASIGAGANVLTF. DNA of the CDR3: TGTGCCAGCATTGGGGCTGGGGCCAACGTCCTGACTTTC.

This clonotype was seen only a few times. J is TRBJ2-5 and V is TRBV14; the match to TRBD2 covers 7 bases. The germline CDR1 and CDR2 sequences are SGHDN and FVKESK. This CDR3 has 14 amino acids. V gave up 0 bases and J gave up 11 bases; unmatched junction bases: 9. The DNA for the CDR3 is TGTGCCAGCAGCCAAGATTGGGGGGGAAGGGAGCAGTACTTC. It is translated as CASSQDWGGREQYF.

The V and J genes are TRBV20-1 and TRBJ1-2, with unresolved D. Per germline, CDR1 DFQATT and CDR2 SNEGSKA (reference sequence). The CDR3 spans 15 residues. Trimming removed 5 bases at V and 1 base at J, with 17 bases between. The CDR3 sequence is CSAETPSLINYGYTF. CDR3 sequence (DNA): TGCAGTGCTGAGACACCTTCCCTGATTAACTATGGCTACACCTTC.

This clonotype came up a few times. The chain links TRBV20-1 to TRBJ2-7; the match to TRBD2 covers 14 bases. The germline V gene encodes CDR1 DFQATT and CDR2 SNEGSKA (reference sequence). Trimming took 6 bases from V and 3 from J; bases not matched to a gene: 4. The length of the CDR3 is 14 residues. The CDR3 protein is CSAYGTSGGYEQYF. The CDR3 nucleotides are TGCAGTGCCTACGGGACTAGCGGGGGCTACGAGCAGTACTTC.

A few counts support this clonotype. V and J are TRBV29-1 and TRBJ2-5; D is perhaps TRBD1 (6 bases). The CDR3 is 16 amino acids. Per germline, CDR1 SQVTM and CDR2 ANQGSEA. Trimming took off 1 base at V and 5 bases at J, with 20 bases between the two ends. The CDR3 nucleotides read TGCAGCGTTGAAGGAAAGACAGGCCTGAGTTTGGAGACCCAGTACTTC. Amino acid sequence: CSVEGKTGLSLETQYF. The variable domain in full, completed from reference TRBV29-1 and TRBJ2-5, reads SAVISQKPSRDICQRGTSLTIQCQVDSQVTMMFWYRQQPGQSLTLIATANQGSEATYESGFVIDKFPISRPNLTFSTLTVSNMSPEDSSIYLCSVEGKTGLSLETQYFGPGTRLLVL.

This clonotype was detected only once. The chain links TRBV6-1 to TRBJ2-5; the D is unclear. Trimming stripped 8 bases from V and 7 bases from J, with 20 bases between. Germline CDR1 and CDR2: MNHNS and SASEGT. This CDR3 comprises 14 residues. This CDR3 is CASYRTNSDGTQYF. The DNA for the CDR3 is TGTGCCAGCTATCGAACCAACAGCGATGGGACCCAGTACTTC.

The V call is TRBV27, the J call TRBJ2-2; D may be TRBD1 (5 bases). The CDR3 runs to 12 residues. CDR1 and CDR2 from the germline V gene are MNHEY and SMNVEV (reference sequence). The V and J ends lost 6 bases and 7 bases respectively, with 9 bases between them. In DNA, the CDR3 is TGTGCCAGCAGGCAGGGTGACGGGGAGCTGTTTTTT. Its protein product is CASRQGDGELFF.